This T cell receptor beta chain was captured by sequencing in a study of follicular helper T cells after annual influenza vaccination. The sample's time point: 2015-2016 season, pre-vaccination. This CDR3 has 14 amino acids. Trimming removed 0 bases at V and 8 bases at J, with 13 bases between. The germline V gene has CDR1 SGHAT and CDR2 FQNNGV. Method: immunoSEQ multiplex PCR; TCRdb's copy keeps in-frame clones and lacks some. The data hold 5,600 or so clones, with roughly 80% observed a single time. The sequence came from an adult who received the influenza vaccine. V is TRBV11-2 and J is TRBJ1-2; D gene uncertain. The sequences come from CXCR5- memory CD4+ T cells sorted from blood, collected on the day of influenza vaccination. CDR3 in DNA: TGTGCCAGCAGCTTAGATGCGTCTGTGAGAGGCTACACCTTC. Encoded protein: CASSLDASVRGYTF.